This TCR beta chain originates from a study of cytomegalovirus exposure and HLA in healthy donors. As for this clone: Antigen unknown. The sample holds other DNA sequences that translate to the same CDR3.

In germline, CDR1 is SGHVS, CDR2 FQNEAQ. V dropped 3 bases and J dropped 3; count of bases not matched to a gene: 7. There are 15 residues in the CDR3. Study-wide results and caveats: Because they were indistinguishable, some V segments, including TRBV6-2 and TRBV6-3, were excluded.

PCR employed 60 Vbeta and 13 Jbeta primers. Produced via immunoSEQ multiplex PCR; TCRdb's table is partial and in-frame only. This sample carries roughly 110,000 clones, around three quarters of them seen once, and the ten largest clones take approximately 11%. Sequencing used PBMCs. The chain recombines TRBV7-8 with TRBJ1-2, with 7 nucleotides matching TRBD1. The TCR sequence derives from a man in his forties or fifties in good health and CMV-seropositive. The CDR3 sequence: CASSLNRGLDYGYTF. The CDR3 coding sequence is TGTGCCAGCAGCTTGAACAGGGGATTGGACTATGGCTACACCTTC.